A selection of T cell receptor beta chains follows, all from one sample in a study of T cell responses to AZD1222 COVID-19 vaccine. Produced via immunoSEQ multiplex PCR; TCRdb's table is partial and in-frame only. This repertoire shows tens of thousands of clones, around nine tenths found once; its top ten account for more than 9%. The material sequenced was peripheral blood, taken 28 days after the second AZD1222 dose. The receptors derive from an adult who received the AZD1222 COVID-19 vaccine. The CDR3 runs from the conserved cysteine through the conserved F or W. The D gene is left open where the match is weak. Size is omitted from some rows. Given values are once, few, many or a class for expanded clones.

V,J,D,size,CDR3,DNA
TRBV6-4,TRBJ1-2,TRBD1,.,CASSGTGSGYTF,TGTGCCAGCAGTGGGACAGGGAGTGGCTACACCTTC
TRBV5-6,TRBJ1-2,.,.,CASSEGTNYGYTF,TGTGCCAGCAGCGAGGGGACTAACTATGGCTACACCTTC
TRBV19,TRBJ1-1,TRBD1,.,CASSISSGTGGNTEAFF,TGTGCCAGTAGTATATCTTCCGGGACAGGGGGGAACACTGAAGCTTTCTTT
TRBV7-3,TRBJ2-1,.,.,CASSLRAVSEQFF,TGTGCCAGCAGCCTTAGGGCGGTGAGTGAGCAGTTCTTC
TRBV5-1,TRBJ1-1,.,.,CASSWQGGTEAFF,TGCGCCAGCAGCTGGCAGGGTGGCACTGAAGCTTTCTTT
TRBV6-5,TRBJ2-7,TRBD1,.,CASSSGTGWTYEQYF,TGTGCCAGCAGTTCCGGGACAGGGTGGACCTACGAGCAGTACTTC
TRBV5-1,TRBJ2-3,.,.,CASSLDGSTDTQYF,TGCGCCAGCAGCTTGGATGGAAGCACAGATACGCAGTATTTT
TRBV28,TRBJ1-2,TRBD1,.,CASTPGGAPYGYTF,TGTGCCAGCACGCCAGGGGGCGCACCCTATGGCTACACCTTC
TRBV25-1,TRBJ1-4,TRBD1,once,CASSEGSSGGKLFF,TGTGCCAGCAGTGAGGGTTCCTCAGGGGGAAAACTGTTTTTT
TRBV18,TRBJ1-3,.,.,CASSPPGFSTGNTIYF,TGTGCCAGCTCACCACCTGGCTTTTCTACCGGAAACACCATATATTTT
TRBV6-5,TRBJ1-1,.,.,CASSLAIGDTEAFF,TGTGCCAGCAGTTTGGCCATAGGGGACACTGAAGCTTTCTTT
TRBV2,TRBJ1-5,.,.,CASKVRGYQPQHF,TGTGCCAGCAAAGTCCGAGGCTATCAGCCCCAGCATTTT
TRBV2,TRBJ2-5,.,.,CASLNGANQETQYF,TGTGCCAGCCTTAACGGGGCCAACCAAGAGACCCAGTACTTC
TRBV18,TRBJ1-2,TRBD1,.,CASSPSRGDGYTF,TGTGCCAGCTCACCGTCCAGGGGGGATGGCTACACCTTC
TRBV3-1/TRBV3-2,TRBJ2-7,.,.,CASSQEGKPYEQYF,TGTGCCAGCAGCCAAGAGGGAAAGCCCTACGAGCAGTACTTC
TRBV19,TRBJ2-3,TRBD1,.,CASSRTGDPDTQYF,TGTGCCAGTAGTAGGACAGGGGACCCAGATACGCAGTATTTT
TRBV2,TRBJ2-7,TRBD1,.,CASREDREGQYF,TGTGCCAGCAGGGAAGACAGGGAAGGGCAGTACTTC
TRBV14,TRBJ1-2,.,.,CASSHDRYRGYTF,TGTGCCAGCAGCCACGACAGGTACAGGGGCTACACCTTC
TRBV19,TRBJ1-6,.,.,CASSDMGVGSYNSPLHF,TGTGCCAGTAGCGACATGGGGGTGGGCTCCTATAATTCACCCCTCCACTTT
TRBV7-2,TRBJ2-1,TRBD2,.,CASSLARGGAREQFF,TGTGCCAGCAGCTTAGCGCGCGGGGGGGCCCGGGAGCAGTTCTTC
TRBV27,TRBJ2-7,TRBD1,.,CASRLDRDSYEQYF,TGTGCCAGCAGGCTGGACAGGGATTCCTACGAGCAGTACTTC
TRBV6-2/TRBV6-3,TRBJ2-2,.,.,CASSPIGKTALGELFF,TGTGCCAGCAGCCCAATCGGGAAGACCGCGCTCGGGGAGCTGTTTTTT
TRBV28,TRBJ1-5,.,.,CASTGWGSQPQHF,TGTGCCAGCACCGGGTGGGGGAGTCAGCCCCAGCATTTT
TRBV18,TRBJ1-2,.,.,CASSPTREGNYGYTF,TGTGCCAGCTCACCCACAAGAGAGGGGAACTATGGCTACACCTTC
TRBV3-1/TRBV3-2,TRBJ2-2,.,few,CASSQVWGTGELFF,TGTGCCAGCAGCCAAGTTTGGGGCACCGGGGAGCTGTTTTTT
TRBV2,TRBJ2-7,.,.,CASSRGEAYEQYF,TGTGCCAGCAGCAGGGGAGAAGCCTACGAGCAGTACTTC
TRBV6-5,TRBJ2-2,.,.,CASSSPGSGELFF,TGTGCCAGCAGTTCCCCAGGGTCCGGGGAGCTGTTTTTT
TRBV7-2,TRBJ2-7,.,.,CASSFSTQAYEQYF,TGTGCCAGCAGCTTTTCAACACAGGCCTACGAGCAGTACTTC
TRBV5-1,TRBJ2-2,.,once,CASSLGTGWRDGELFF,TGCGCCAGCAGCTTGGGGACAGGTTGGCGGGACGGGGAGCTGTTTTTT
TRBV9,TRBJ2-7,.,.,CASSTGTTPYEQYF,TGTGCCAGCAGCACCGGGACAACCCCCTACGAGCAGTACTTC
TRBV7-9,TRBJ2-7,TRBD1,.,CASSLAGTANYEQYF,TGTGCCAGCAGCTTAGCTGGGACAGCAAACTACGAGCAGTACTTC
TRBV4-1,TRBJ1-4,TRBD1,.,CASSQGQGPTNEKLFF,TGCGCCAGCAGCCAAGGACAGGGCCCCACTAATGAAAAACTGTTTTTT
TRBV5-6,TRBJ1-4,TRBD1,few,CASSRRDRGNEKLFF,TGTGCCAGCAGCCGAAGGGACAGGGGTAATGAAAAACTGTTTTTT
TRBV18,TRBJ1-1,.,.,CASSPLEGNTEAFF,TGTGCCAGCTCACCACTTGAGGGTAACACTGAAGCTTTCTTT
TRBV12-3/TRBV12-4,TRBJ1-5,.,.,CASSLMGQPQHF,TGTGCCAGCAGTTTAATGGGTCAGCCCCAGCATTTT
TRBV6-2/TRBV6-3,TRBJ2-1,TRBD2,few,CASSALGGAYNEQFF,TGTGCCAGCAGCGCCCTCGGGGGGGCGTACAATGAGCAGTTCTTC
TRBV25-1,TRBJ2-1,.,.,CASSADGYNEQFF,TGTGCCAGCAGTGCGGACGGATACAATGAGCAGTTCTTC
TRBV2,TRBJ2-7,.,few,CASSENRNYEQYF,TGTGCCAGCAGTGAAAACAGGAACTACGAGCAGTACTTC
TRBV7-9,TRBJ1-3,.,.,CASSMGPQWGNTIYF,TGTGCCAGCAGCATGGGACCTCAGTGGGGAAACACCATATATTTT
TRBV6-2/TRBV6-3,TRBJ1-5,TRBD1,.,CASSPDRGIFNSNQPQHF,TGTGCCAGCAGCCCTGACAGGGGGATTTTTAATAGCAATCAGCCCCAGCATTTT
TRBV7-2,TRBJ1-6,.,.,CASSLYGAQNSPLHF,TGTGCCAGCAGCTTATACGGGGCGCAAAATTCACCCCTCCACTTT
TRBV19,TRBJ1-5,.,few,CASGEGERFQPQHF,TGTGCCAGTGGGGAGGGTGAACGATTTCAGCCCCAGCATTTT
TRBV7-3,TRBJ2-2,.,once,CASSSGSETGELFF,TGTGCCAGCAGCTCTGGTAGTGAAACCGGGGAGCTGTTTTTT
TRBV7-9,TRBJ2-5,TRBD1,.,CASATGADGYQETQYF,TGTGCCAGCGCGACAGGGGCCGATGGGTACCAAGAGACCCAGTACTTC
TRBV6-1,TRBJ1-3,.,.,CASSDGASGNTIYF,TGTGCCAGCAGTGATGGGGCGTCGGGAAACACCATATATTTT
TRBV28,TRBJ2-5,TRBD1,.,CASSLTGGMETQYF,TGTGCCAGCAGCTTAACAGGGGGGATGGAGACCCAGTACTTC
TRBV19,TRBJ2-1,.,few,CASSITGVGGNEQFF,TGTGCCAGTAGTATCACAGGAGTAGGCGGCAATGAGCAGTTCTTC
TRBV29-1,TRBJ2-1,.,.,CSGGPPNNEQFF,TGCAGCGGGGGACCTCCCAACAATGAGCAGTTCTTC
TRBV5-1,TRBJ1-1,.,few,CASSPVGGRQNTEAFF,TGCGCCAGCAGCCCGGTGGGGGGGCGACAGAACACTGAAGCTTTCTTT
TRBV11-2,TRBJ1-2,.,.,CASSLGGGGGRSGYTF,TGTGCCAGCAGCTTAGGCGGAGGTGGGGGGCGAAGCGGCTACACCTTC
TRBV19,TRBJ1-5,TRBD1,.,CASKDRGRSSNQPQHF,TGTGCCAGTAAGGACAGGGGGCGTAGTAGCAATCAGCCCCAGCATTTT
TRBV2,TRBJ1-1,.,.,CASSASGYTEAFF,TGTGCCAGCAGTGCGTCAGGGTACACTGAAGCTTTCTTT
TRBV7-2,TRBJ2-7,.,.,CASSFNGRREQYF,TGTGCCAGCAGCTTTAATGGACGACGGGAGCAGTACTTC
TRBV19,TRBJ2-5,.,.,CASSTGPVQETQYF,TGTGCCAGTAGTACGGGACCAGTCCAAGAGACCCAGTACTTC
TRBV7-7,TRBJ2-4,.,.,CASIRGRYF,TGTGCTAGCATCAGGGGTCGGTACTTC
TRBV13,TRBJ2-5,.,few,CASSGGGGIETQYF,TGTGCCAGCAGTGGGGGAGGGGGAATAGAGACCCAGTACTTC
TRBV6-1,TRBJ2-3,.,.,CASSEWQATQYF,TGTGCCAGCAGTGAATGGCAGGCTACGCAGTATTTT
TRBV7-9,TRBJ2-1,TRBD1,.,CASRGTGYNEQFF,TGTGCCAGCAGGGGGACAGGCTACAATGAGCAGTTCTTC